The clone carrying this TCR beta chain was observed a handful of times. Its antigen is not identified. According to the study, TCR beta libraries were built with iRepertoire HTBI primers and CDR3-region Arm-PCR. TCRdb re-analysed the multiplex PCR reads in MiXCR, keeping a single row per CDR3 protein. The sample carries 550,000 to 600,000 distinct CDR3 sequences, roughly 15% recorded once. This CDR3 contains 12 residues. Germline CDR1 and CDR2: SGHAT and FQNNGV. The V gene lost 0 bases and the J gene lost 6 bases, with 2 bases spanning the gap. Time point of the sample: newly diagnosed GD, antithyroid drugs for less than 3 months. From PBMCs, RNA was extracted and then used to make the TCR library. This entry belongs to a study of regulatory T cells in long-lasting Graves disease. The study's findings and limits: Persistent disease samples used TRBV28, TRBJ1-2 and TRBJ2-5 preferentially.

This sample also belongs to another study, concerning T cells in Graves' hyperthyroidism and ophthalmopathy.

This specimen was peripheral blood mononuclear cells (PBMCs), taken at new diagnosis, from a patient treated with antithyroid drugs. The TCR comes from a man between 18 and 29 years old with Graves disease. The V and J genes are TRBV11-2 and TRBJ2-2; D remains ambiguous. The CDR3 spells CASSLEAGELFF. The DNA for the CDR3 is TGTGCCAGCAGCTTAGAGGCCGGGGAGCTGTTTTTT. Full variable domain (missing parts from reference TRBV11-2 and TRBJ2-2): EAGVAQSPRYKIIEKRQSVAFWCNPISGHATLYWYQQILGQGPKLLIQFQNNGVVDDSQLPKDRFSAERLKGVDSTLKIQPAKLEDSAVYLCASSLEAGELFFGEGSRLTVL.